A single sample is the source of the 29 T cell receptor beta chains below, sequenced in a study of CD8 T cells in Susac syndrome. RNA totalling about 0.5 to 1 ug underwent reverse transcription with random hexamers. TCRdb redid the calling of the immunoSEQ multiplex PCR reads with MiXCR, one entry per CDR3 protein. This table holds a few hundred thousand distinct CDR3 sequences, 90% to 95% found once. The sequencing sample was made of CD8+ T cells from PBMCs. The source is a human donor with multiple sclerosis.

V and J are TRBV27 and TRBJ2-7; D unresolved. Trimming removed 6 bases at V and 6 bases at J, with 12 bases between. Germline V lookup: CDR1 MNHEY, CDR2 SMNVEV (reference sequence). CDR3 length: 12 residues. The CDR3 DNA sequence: TGTGCCAGCAGGGGCCTAGAGGCCGAGCAGTACTTC. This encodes CASRGLEAEQYF.

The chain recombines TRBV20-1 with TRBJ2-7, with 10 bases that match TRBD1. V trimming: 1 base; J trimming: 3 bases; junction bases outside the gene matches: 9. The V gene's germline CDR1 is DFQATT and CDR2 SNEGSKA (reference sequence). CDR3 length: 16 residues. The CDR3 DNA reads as TGCAGTGCTAGAGGACAGGGGGCGGGGGCTTTCTACGAGCAGTACTTC. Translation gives CSARGQGAGAFYEQYF.

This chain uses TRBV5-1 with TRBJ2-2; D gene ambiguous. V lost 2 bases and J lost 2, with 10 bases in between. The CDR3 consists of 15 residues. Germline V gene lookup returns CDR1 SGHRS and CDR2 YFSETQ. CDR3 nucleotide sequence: TGCGCCAGCAGCTTCCCTGGTCTTAACACCGGGGAGCTGTTTTTT. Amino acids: CASSFPGLNTGELFF.

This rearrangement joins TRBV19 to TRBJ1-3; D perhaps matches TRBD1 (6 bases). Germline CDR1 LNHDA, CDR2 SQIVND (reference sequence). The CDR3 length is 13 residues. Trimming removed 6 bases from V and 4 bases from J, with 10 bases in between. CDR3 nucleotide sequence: TGTGCCAGTAGCGGGACATACGGAAACACCATATATTTT. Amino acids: CASSGTYGNTIYF.

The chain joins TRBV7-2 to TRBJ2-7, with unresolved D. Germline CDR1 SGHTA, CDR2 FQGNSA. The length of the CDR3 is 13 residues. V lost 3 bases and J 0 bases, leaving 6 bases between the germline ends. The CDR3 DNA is TGTGCCAGCAGCTTGACCCCCTCCTACGAGCAGTACTTC. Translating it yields CASSLTPSYEQYF.

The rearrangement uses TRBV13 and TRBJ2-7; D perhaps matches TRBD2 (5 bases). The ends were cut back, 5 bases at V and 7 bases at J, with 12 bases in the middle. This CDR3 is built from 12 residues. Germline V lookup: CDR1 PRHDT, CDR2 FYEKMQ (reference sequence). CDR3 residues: CASSPTPGEQYF. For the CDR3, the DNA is TGTGCCAGCAGCCCAACCCCGGGAGAGCAGTACTTC.

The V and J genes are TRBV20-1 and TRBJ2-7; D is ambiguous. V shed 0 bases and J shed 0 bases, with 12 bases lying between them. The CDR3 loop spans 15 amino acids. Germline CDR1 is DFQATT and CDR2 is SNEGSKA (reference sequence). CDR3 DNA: TGCAGTGCTAGAGATGTGCGGCTCCCCTCCTACGAGCAGTACTTC. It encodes CSARDVRLPSYEQYF.

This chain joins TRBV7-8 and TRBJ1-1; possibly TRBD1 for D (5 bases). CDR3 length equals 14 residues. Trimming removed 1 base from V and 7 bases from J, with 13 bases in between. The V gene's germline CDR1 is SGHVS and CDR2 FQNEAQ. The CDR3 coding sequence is TGTGCCAGCAGCTTAGTTCCCGGGAGGGGTGAAGCTTTCTTT. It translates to CASSLVPGRGEAFF.

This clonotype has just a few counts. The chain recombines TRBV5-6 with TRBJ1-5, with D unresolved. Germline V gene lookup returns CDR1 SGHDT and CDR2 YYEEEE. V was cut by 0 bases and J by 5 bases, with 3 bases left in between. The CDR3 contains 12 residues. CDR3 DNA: TGTGCCAGCAGCTTGGGGGATCAGCCCCAGCATTTT. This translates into CASSLGDQPQHF.

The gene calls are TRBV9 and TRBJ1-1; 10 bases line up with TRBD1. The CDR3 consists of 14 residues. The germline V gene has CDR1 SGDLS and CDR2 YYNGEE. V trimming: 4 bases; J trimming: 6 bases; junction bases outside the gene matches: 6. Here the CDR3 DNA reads TGTGCCAGCAGCCCCCGGGACAGGGGCCCTGAAGCTTTCTTT. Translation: CASSPRDRGPEAFF.

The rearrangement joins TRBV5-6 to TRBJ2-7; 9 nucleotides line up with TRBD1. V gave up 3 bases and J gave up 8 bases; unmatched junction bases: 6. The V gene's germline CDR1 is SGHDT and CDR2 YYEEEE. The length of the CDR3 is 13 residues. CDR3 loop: CASSWGTGTKQYF. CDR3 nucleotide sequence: TGTGCCAGCAGCTGGGGGACAGGGACCAAGCAGTACTTC. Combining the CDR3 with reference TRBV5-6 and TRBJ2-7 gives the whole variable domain DAGVTQSPTHLIKTRGQQVTLRCSPKSGHDTVSWYQQALGQGPQFIFQYYEEEERQRGNFPDRFSGHQFPNYSSELNVNALLLGDSALYLCASSWGTGTKQYFGPGTRLTVT.

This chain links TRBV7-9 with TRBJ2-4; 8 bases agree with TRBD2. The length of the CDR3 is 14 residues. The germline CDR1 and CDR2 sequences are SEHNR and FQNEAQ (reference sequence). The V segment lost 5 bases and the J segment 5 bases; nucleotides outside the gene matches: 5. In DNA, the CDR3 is TGTGCCAGCAGCCCGGGGGGGATGCAAAACATTCAGTACTTC. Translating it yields CASSPGGMQNIQYF.

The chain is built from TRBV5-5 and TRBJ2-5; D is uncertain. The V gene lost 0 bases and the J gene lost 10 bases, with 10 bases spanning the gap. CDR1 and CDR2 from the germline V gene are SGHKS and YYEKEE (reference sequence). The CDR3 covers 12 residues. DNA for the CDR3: TGTGCCAGCAGCTTGGCGAACGAAGGCCAGTACTTC. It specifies CASSLANEGQYF.

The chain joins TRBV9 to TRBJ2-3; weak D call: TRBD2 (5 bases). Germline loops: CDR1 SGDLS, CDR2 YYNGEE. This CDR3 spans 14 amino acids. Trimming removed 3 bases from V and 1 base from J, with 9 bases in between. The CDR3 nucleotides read TGTGCCAGCAGCGCGGACTTGGGCACAGATACGCAGTATTTT. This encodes CASSADLGTDTQYF.

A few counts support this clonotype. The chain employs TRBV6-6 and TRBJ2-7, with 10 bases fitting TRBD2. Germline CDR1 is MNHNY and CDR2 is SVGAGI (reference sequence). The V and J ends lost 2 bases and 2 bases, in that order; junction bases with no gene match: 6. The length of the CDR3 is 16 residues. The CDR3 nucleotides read TGTGCCAGCAGTTACCCAGAAAGCGGGAGGGCCTACGAGCAGTACTTC. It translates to CASSYPESGRAYEQYF.

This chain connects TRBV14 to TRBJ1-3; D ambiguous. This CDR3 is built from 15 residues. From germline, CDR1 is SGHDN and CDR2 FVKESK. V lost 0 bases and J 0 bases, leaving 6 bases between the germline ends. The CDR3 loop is CASSQDYLSGNTIYF. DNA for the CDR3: TGTGCCAGCAGCCAAGATTACCTCTCTGGAAACACCATATATTTT.

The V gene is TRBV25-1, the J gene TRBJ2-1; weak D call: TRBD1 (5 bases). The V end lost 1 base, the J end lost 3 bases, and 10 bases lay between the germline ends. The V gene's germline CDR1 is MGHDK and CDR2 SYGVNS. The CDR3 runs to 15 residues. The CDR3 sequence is CASSELAGFYNEQFF. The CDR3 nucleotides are TGTGCCAGCAGTGAATTAGCAGGGTTCTACAATGAGCAGTTCTTC.

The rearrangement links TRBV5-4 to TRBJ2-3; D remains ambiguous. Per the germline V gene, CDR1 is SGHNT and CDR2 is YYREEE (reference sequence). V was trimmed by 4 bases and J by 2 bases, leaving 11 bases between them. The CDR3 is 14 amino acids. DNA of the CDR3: TGTGCCAGCAGCACGACCAGTACCACAGATACGCAGTATTTT. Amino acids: CASSTTSTTDTQYF.

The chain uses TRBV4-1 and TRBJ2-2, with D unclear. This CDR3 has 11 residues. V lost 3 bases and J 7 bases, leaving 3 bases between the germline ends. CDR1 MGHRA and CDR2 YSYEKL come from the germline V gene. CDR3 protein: CASSHGGELFF. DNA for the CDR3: TGCGCCAGCAGCCACGGCGGGGAGCTGTTTTTT.

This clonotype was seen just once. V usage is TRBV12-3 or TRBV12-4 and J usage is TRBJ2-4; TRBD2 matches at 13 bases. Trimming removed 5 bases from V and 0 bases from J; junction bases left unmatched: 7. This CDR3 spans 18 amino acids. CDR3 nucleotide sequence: TGTGCCAGCAGTACGGGGACTAGCGGGAAAACAGCCAAAAACATTCAGTACTTC. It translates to CASSTGTSGKTAKNIQYF.

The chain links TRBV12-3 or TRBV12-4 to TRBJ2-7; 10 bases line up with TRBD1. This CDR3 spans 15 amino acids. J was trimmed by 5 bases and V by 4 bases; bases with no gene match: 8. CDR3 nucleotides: TGTGCCAGCAGTTCACCGGACAGGGGGGGGGACGAGCAGTACTTC. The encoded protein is CASSSPDRGGDEQYF.

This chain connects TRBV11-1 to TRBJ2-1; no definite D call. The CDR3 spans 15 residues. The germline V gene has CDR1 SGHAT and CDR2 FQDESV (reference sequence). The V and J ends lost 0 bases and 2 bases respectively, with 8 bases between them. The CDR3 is CASSLARGPYNEQFF. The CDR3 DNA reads TGTGCCAGCAGCTTAGCCCGCGGCCCCTACAATGAGCAGTTCTTC.

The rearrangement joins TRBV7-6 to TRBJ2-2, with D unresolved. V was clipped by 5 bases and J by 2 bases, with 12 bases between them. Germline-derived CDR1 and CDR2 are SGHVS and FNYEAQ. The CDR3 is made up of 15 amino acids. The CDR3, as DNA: TGTGCCAGCAGCCCGGACCCCTCCAACACCGGGGAGCTGTTTTTT. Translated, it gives CASSPDPSNTGELFF.

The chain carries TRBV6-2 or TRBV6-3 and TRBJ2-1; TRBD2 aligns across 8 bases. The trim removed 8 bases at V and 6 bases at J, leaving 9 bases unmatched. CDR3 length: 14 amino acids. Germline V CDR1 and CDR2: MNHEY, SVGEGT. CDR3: CASLKRELVNEQFF. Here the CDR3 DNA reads TGTGCCAGCCTTAAGCGGGAGTTGGTCAATGAGCAGTTCTTC.

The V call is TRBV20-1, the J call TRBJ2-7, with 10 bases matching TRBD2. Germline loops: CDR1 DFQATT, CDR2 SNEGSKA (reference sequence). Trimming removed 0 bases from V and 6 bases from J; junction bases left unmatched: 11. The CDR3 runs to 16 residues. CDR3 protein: CSARELSGRAPFEQYF. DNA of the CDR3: TGCAGTGCTAGAGAGTTGAGCGGGAGGGCCCCCTTCGAGCAGTACTTC.

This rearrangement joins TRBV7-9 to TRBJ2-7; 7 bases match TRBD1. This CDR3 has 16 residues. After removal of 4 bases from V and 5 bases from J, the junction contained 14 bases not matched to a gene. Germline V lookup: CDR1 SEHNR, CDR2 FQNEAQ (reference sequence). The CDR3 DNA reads TGTGCCAGCAGCTCTCCAAAAGACAGGGCCACCCACGAGCAGTACTTC. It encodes CASSSPKDRATHEQYF.

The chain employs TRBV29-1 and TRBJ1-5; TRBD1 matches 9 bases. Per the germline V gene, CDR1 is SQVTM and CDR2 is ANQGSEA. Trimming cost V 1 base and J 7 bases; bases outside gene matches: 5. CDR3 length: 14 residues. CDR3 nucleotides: TGCAGCGTTGAAGCCCGGACAGGGGAACAGCCCCAGCATTTT. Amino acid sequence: CSVEARTGEQPQHF.

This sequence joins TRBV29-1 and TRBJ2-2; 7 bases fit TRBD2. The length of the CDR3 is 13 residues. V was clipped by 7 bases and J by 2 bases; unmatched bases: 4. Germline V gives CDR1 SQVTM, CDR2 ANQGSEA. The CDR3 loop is CSGLAGNTGELFF. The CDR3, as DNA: TGCAGCGGATTAGCGGGTAACACCGGGGAGCTGTTTTTT.

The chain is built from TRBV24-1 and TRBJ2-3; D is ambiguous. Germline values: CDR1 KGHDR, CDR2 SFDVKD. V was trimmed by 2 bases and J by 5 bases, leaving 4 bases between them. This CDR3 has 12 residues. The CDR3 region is CATSDSEDTQYF. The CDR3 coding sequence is TGTGCCACCAGTGATTCCGAAGATACGCAGTATTTT.